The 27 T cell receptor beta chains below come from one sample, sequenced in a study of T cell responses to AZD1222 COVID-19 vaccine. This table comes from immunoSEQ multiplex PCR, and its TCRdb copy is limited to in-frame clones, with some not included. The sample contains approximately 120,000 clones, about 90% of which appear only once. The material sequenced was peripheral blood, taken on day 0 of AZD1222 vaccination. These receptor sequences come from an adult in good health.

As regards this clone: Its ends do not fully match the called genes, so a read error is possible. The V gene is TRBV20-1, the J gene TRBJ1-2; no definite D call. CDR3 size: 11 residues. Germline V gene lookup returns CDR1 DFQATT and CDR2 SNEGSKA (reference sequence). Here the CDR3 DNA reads TGCAGTGCTAGGAGGTTGGGAGAGTCCTTCTTC. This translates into CSARRLGESFF.

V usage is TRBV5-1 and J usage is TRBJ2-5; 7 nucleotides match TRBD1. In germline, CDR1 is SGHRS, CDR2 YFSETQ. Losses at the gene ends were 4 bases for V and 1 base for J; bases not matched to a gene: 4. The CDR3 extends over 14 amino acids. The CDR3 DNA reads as TGCGCCAGCAGCCTGGACAGGCCCCAAGAGACCCAGTACTTC. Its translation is CASSLDRPQETQYF.

The CDR3 protein is CASSSNTGGTEAFF. Written as DNA, the CDR3 is TGTGCCAGCAGTTCTAATACAGGGGGCACTGAAGCTTTCTTT. V usage is TRBV7-3 and J usage is TRBJ1-1, with 8 positions matching TRBD1. This CDR3 is built from 14 residues. CDR1 and CDR2 (germline): SGHTA, FQGTGA. Trimming took 6 bases from V and 4 from J; bases not matched to a gene: 7.

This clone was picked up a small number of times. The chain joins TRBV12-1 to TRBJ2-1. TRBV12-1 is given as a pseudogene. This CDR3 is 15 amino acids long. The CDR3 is CASSFLVRPYNEQFF. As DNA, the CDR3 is TGTGCCAGCAGCTTCCTAGTCAGGCCCTACAATGAGCAGTTCTTC.

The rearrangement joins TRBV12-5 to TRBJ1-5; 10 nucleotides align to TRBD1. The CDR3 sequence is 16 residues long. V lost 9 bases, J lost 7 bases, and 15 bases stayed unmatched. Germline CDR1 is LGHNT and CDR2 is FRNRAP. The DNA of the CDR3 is TGTGCTAGCGCCGCCGGGACAGGGGTGAGCGTGCAGCCCCAGCATTTT. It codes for CASAAGTGVSVQPQHF.

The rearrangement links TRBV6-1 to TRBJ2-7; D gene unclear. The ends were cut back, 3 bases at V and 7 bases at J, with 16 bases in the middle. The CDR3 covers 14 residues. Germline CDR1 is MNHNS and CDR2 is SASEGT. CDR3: CASSEAPFVREQYF. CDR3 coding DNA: TGTGCCAGCAGTGAGGCCCCATTCGTACGTGAGCAGTACTTC.

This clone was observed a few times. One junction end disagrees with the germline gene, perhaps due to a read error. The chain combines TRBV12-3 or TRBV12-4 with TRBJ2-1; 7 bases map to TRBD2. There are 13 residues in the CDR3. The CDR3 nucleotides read TGTGCCAGCGGTTTATGGGAGGGGAATGAGCAGTTCTTC. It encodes CASGLWEGNEQFF.

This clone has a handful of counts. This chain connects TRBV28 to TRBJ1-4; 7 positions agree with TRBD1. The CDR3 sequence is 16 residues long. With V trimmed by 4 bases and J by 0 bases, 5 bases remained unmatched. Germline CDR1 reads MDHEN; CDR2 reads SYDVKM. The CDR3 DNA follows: TGTGCCAGCAGTTACCAGGGGGGGCCAACTAATGAAAAACTGTTTTTT. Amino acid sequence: CASSYQGGPTNEKLFF.

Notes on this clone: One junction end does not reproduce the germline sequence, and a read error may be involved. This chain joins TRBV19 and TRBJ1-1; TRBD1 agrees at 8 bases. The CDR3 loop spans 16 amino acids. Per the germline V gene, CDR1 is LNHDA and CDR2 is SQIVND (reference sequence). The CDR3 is CASSVDRGGQNTEAFF. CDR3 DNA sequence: TGTGCCAGTAGTGTAGACAGGGGAGGCCAGAACACTGAAGCTTTCTTT.

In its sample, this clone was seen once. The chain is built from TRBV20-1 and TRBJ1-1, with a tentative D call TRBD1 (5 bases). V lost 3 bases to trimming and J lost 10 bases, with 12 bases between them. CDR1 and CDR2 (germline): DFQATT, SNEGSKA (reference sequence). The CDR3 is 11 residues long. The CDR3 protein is CSARARGGAFF. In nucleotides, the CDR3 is TGCAGTGCTAGGGCGCGGGGCGGAGCTTTCTTT.

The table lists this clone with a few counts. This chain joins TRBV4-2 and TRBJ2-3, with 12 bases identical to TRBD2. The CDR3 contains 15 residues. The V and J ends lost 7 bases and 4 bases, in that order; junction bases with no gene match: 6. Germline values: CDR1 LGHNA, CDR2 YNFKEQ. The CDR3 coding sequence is TGTGCCAGCACCGCACTAGCGGGGGGAGCAGATACGCAGTATTTT. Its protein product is CASTALAGGADTQYF.

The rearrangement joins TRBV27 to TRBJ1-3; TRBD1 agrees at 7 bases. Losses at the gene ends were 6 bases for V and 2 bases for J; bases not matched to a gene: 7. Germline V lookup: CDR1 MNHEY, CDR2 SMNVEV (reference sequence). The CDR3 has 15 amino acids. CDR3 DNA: TGTGCCAGCAGCCTTAACAGGGGTACTGGAAACACCATATATTTT. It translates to CASSLNRGTGNTIYF.

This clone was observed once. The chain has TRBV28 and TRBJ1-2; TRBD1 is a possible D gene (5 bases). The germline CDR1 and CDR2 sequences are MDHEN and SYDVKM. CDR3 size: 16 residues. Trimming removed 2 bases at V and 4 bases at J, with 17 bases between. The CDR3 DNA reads TGTGCCAGCAGTTTAAGCTTGGGGCTTTCTGGCTATGGCTACACCTTC. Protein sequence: CASSLSLGLSGYGYTF.

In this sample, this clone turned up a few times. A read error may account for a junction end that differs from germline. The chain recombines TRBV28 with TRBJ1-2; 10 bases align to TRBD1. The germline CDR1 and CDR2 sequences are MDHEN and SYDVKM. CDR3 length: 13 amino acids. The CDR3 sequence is CASSLRDRGGSDF. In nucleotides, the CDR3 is TGTGCCAGCAGTTTAAGGGACAGGGGTGGCTCCGACTTC.

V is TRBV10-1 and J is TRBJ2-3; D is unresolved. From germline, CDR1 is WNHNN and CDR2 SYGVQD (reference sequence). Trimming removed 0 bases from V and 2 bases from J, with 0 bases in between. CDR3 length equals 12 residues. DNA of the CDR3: TGCGCCAGCAGTGAGTCCACAGATACGCAGTATTTT. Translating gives CASSESTDTQYF.

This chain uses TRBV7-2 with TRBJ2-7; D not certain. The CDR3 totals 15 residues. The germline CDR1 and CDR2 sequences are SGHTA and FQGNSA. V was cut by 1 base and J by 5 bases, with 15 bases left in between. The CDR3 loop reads CASSLGLGSYDEQYF. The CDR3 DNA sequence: TGTGCCAGCAGCTTAGGATTGGGCAGTTACGACGAGCAGTACTTC.

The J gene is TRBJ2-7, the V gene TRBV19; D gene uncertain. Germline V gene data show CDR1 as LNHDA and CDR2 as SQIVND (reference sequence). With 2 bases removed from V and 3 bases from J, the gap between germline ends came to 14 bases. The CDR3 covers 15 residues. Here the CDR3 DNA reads TGTGCCAGTAGTATACAGCCCGCCGGGTACTACGAGCAGTACTTC. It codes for CASSIQPAGYYEQYF.

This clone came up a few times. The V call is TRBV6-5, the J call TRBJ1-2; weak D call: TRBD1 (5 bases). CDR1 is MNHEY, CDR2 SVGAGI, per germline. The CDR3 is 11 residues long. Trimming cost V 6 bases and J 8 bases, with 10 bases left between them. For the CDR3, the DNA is TGTGCCAGCAGCCCCGGGGGAGGCTACACCTTC. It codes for CASSPGGGYTF.

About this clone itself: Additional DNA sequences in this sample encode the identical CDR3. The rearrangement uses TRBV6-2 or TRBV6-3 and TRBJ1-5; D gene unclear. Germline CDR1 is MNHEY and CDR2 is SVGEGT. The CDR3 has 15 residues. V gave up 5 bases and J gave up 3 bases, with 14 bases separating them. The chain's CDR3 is CASSSGRQINQPQHF. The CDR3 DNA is TGTGCCAGCAGTAGTGGACGGCAAATCAATCAGCCCCAGCATTTT.

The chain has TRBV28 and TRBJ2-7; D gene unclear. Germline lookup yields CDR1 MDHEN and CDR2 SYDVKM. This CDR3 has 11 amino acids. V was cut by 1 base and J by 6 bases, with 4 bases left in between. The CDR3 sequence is CASSLLFEQYF. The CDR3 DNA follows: TGTGCCAGCAGTTTATTATTCGAGCAGTACTTC. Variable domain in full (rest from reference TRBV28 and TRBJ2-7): DVKVTQSSRYLVKRTGEKVFLECVQDMDHENMFWYRQDPGLGLRLIYFSYDVKMKEKGDIPEGYSVSREKKERFSLILESASTNQTSMYLCASSLLFEQYFGPGTRLTVT.

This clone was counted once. CDR3: CATSDPGEQGREQYF. As DNA, the CDR3 is TGTGCCACCAGTGATCCTGGGGAACAGGGTCGCGAGCAGTACTTC. This chain uses TRBV24-1 with TRBJ2-7; possible D gene TRBD1, 6 bases. In germline, CDR1 is KGHDR, CDR2 SFDVKD. This CDR3 is 15 amino acids long. V dropped 3 bases and J dropped 6 bases, with 17 bases sitting between them.

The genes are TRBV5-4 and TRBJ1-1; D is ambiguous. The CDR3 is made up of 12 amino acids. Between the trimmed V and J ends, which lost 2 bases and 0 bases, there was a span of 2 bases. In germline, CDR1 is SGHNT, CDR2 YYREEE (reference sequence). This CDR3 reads CASSFMNTEAFF. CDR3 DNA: TGTGCCAGCAGCTTTATGAACACTGAAGCTTTCTTT.

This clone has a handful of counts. CDR3: CASSSGGQGLNTEAFF. The DNA for the CDR3 is TGTGCCAGCAGTTCGGGAGGACAGGGGCTGAACACTGAAGCTTTCTTT. The gene calls are TRBV28 and TRBJ1-1; TRBD1 matches at 9 bases. This CDR3 is 16 amino acids long. Germline trimming cut 4 bases from V and 0 bases from J; bases unmatched to any gene: 6. Germline CDR1 reads MDHEN; CDR2 reads SYDVKM.

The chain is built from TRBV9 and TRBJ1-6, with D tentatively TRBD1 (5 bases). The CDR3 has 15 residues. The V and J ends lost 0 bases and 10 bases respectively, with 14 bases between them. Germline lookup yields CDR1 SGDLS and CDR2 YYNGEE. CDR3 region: CASSVAMGRGSPLHF. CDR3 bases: TGTGCCAGCAGCGTAGCTATGGGGCGGGGGTCACCCCTCCACTTT.

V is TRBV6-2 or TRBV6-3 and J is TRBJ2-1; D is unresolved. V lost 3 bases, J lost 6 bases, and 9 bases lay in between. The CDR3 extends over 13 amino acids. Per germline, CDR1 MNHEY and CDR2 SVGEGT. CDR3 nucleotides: TGTGCCAGCAGTTATTGGGAACCCAATGAGCAGTTCTTC. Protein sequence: CASSYWEPNEQFF.

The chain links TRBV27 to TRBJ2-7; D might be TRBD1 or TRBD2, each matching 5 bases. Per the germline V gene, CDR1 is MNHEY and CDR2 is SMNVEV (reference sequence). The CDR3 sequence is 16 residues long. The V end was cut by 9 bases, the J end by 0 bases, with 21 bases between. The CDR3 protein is CASGSGPGESSYEQYF. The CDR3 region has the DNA TGTGCCAGTGGGTCGGGACCCGGGGAAAGCTCCTACGAGCAGTACTTC.

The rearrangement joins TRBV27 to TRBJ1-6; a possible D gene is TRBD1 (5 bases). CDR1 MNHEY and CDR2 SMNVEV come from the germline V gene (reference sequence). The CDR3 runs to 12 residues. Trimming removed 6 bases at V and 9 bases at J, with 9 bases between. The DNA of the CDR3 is TGTGCCAGCAGGACCGGGGGTTCACCCCTCCACTTT. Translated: CASRTGGSPLHF.